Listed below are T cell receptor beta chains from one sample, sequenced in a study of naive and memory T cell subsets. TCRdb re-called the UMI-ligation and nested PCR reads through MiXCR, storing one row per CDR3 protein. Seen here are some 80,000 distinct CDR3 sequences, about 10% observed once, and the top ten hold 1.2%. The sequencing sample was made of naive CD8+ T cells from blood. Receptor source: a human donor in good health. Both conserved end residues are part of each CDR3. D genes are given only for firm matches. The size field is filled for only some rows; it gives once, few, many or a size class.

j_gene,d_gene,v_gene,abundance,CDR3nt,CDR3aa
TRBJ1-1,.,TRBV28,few,TGTGCCAGCAGTTTATATGTACAGAACACTGAAGCTTTCTTT,CASSLYVQNTEAFF
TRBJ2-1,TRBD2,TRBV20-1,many,TGCAGTGCTAGAGATCGAGGGAGGGCCTGGGGTGAGCAGTTCTTC,CSARDRGRAWGEQFF
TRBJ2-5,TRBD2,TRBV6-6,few,TGTGCCAGCAGTTACCCCGGGGTGCGGGAGCGGCAAGAGACCCAGTACTTC,CASSYPGVRERQETQYF
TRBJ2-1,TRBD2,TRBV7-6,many,TGTGCCAGCAGTCAACTAGCGGGAGGGCCACGGAATGAGCAGTTCTTC,CASSQLAGGPRNEQFF
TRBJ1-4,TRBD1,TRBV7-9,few,TGTGCCAGCAGCTTAGCGGGGACAGGGGGAAATGAAAAACTGTTTTTT,CASSLAGTGGNEKLFF
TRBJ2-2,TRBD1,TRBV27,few,TGTGCCAGCAGTCCCGCCGGGACAGAGTTCAGGGGGGAGCTGTTTTTT,CASSPAGTEFRGELFF
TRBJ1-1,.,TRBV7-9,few,TGTGCCAGCAGCCACCAAGTGGACAGTCCTGACACTGAAGCTTTCTTT,CASSHQVDSPDTEAFF
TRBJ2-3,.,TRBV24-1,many,TGTGCCACCAGTGATTCCGGACAGTCGGATACGCAGTATTTT,CATSDSGQSDTQYF
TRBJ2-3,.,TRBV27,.,TGTGCCAGCATCGGCCCAGATACGCAGTATTTT,CASIGPDTQYF
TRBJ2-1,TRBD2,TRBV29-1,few,TGCAGCGTTGGTGGACTAGCGGGCTCCTACAATGAGCAGTTCTTC,CSVGGLAGSYNEQFF
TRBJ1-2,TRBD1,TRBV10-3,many,TGTGCCATCAGTGAGGGTGGACAGGGTAGAGGCTACACCTTC,CAISEGGQGRGYTF
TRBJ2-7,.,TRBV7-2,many,TGTGCCAGCAGCGATAGGGGTTACGAGCAGTACTTC,CASSDRGYEQYF
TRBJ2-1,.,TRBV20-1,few,TGCAGTGCTAGAGATGGCAGTCGACGGGTCACCCTGGGGTCCTACAATGAGCAGTTCTTC,CSARDGSRRVTLGSYNEQFF
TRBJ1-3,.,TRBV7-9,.,TGTGCCAGCAGCTTCGGGGGCTCTGGAAACACCATATATTTT,CASSFGGSGNTIYF
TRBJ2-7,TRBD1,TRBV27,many,TGTGCCAGCAGTCCGGGGACAGCCTACGAGCAGTACTTC,CASSPGTAYEQYF
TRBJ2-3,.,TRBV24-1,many,TGTGCCACCAGTGATTACCTCGGCAGCACAGATACGCAGTATTTT,CATSDYLGSTDTQYF
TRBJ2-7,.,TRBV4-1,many,TGCGCCAGCAGCCAAACAGGGGGACTAGTCGGGCAGTACTTC,CASSQTGGLVGQYF
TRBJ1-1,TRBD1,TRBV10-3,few,TGTGCCATAAATACCGCAGGGGGGGGTTACACTGAAGCTTTCTTT,CAINTAGGGYTEAFF
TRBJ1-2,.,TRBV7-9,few,TGTGCCAGCAGCTTAGGAGGGGATGAGTATGGCTACACCTTC,CASSLGGDEYGYTF
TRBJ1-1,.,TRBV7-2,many,TGTGCCAGCAGCTCTACAAAATGGAGGACTGAAGCTTTCTTT,CASSSTKWRTEAFF